A selection of T cell receptor beta chains follows, all from one sample in a study of blood T cell repertoires in COVID-19. Profiling relied on immunoSEQ multiplex PCR, and the TCRdb table lists in-frame clones only, not all of them. The sample includes 210,000 or so clones, about 90% seen only once; the top ten take around 1.2%. The sample taken for sequencing was peripheral blood. The receptor set was obtained from a man aged 25-45 years with acute or convalescent COVID-19. CDR3s include the opening cysteine and the closing phenylalanine or tryptophan. Fields, in order: V gene, D gene, clone size, J gene, CDR3 protein, CDR3 DNA. A D gene is named only where the DNA matches it firmly. Clone size is stated in some rows and not others, as once, few, many or a class when expanded.

TRBV19	TRBD1	.	TRBJ1-4	CASSMTGQYNEKLFF	TGTGCCAGTAGTATGACGGGACAGTATAATGAAAAACTGTTTTTT
TRBV5-1	.	.	TRBJ1-1	CASSTTRGYGEAFF	TGCGCCAGCAGCACCACAAGAGGGTATGGTGAAGCTTTCTTT
TRBV5-1	TRBD1	few	TRBJ1-4	CASSLEGGREKLFF	TGCGCCAGCAGCTTGGAAGGGGGCAGGGAAAAACTGTTTTTT
TRBV6-5	TRBD1	.	TRBJ2-2	CASSYSPGGGTGELFF	TGTGCCAGCAGTTACTCGCCAGGGGGTGGCACCGGGGAGCTGTTTTTT
TRBV6-5	.	.	TRBJ2-5	CASSYSRRRETQYF	TGTGCCAGCAGTTACTCTAGACGGAGAGAGACCCAGTACTTC
TRBV19	TRBD1	.	TRBJ2-7	CASSSDRDRAYEQYF	TGTGCCAGTAGCTCTGACCGGGACAGGGCCTACGAGCAGTACTTC
TRBV30	.	.	TRBJ1-6	CAWSGQGRSPLHF	TGTGCCTGGAGTGGCCAGGGAAGATCACCCCTCCACTTT
TRBV6-5	.	once	TRBJ1-1	CASSSGNTEAFF	TGTGCCAGCAGTTCAGGGAACACTGAAGCTTTCTTT
TRBV3-1/TRBV3-2	.	.	TRBJ1-5	CATSTGSNQPQHF	TGTGCCACCTCTACAGGGAGCAATCAGCCCCAGCATTTT
TRBV19	.	.	TRBJ2-6	CASSIKPGVTGANVLTF	TGTGCCAGTAGTATTAAACCAGGGGTCACGGGGGCCAACGTCCTGACTTTC
TRBV29-1	.	.	TRBJ1-1	CSVANMNTEAFF	TGCAGCGTCGCAAACATGAACACTGAAGCTTTCTTT
TRBV13	.	.	TRBJ2-3	CASSPGGFSTDTQYF	TGTGCCAGCAGCCCCGGAGGGTTCAGCACAGATACGCAGTATTTT
TRBV5-4	.	.	TRBJ2-2	CASAGVGELFF	TGTGCCAGCGCTGGAGTGGGGGAGCTGTTTTTT
TRBV19	.	.	TRBJ2-1	CASSIVTNNEQFF	TGTGCCAGTAGTATAGTAACAAACAATGAGCAGTTCTTC
TRBV18	.	.	TRBJ1-6	CASSPGHNSPLHF	TGTGCCAGCTCACCTGGACACAATTCACCCCTCCACTTT
TRBV6-5	.	.	TRBJ2-5	CASSRPQETQYF	TGTGCCAGCAGCAGGCCCCAAGAGACCCAGTACTTC
TRBV19	.	.	TRBJ1-6	CASSKGSSYNSPLHF	TGTGCCAGTAGTAAAGGGAGCTCCTATAATTCACCCCTCCACTTT
TRBV5-1	.	.	TRBJ2-1	CASSLEGAGTRPGEQFF	TGCGCCAGCAGCTTGGAGGGAGCTGGGACAAGGCCGGGGGAGCAGTTCTTC
TRBV29-1	TRBD1	.	TRBJ2-7	CSVQRGAGTGDYEQYF	TGCAGCGTTCAACGGGGAGCTGGGACAGGGGACTACGAGCAGTACTTC
TRBV27	.	.	TRBJ2-2	CASSLFSRGGTGELFF	TGTGCCAGCAGTTTATTTAGTAGGGGTGGCACCGGGGAGCTGTTTTTT
TRBV18	TRBD2	.	TRBJ2-5	CASSKRGGQETQYF	TGTGCCAGCTCCAAGCGGGGGGGCCAGGAGACCCAGTACTTC
TRBV4-1	.	.	TRBJ2-2	CASSQDRSGFTGELFF	TGCGCCAGCAGCCAAGATCGGTCGGGGTTCACCGGGGAGCTGTTTTTT
TRBV7-2	.	.	TRBJ1-1	CASSPGWTGQVMNTEAFF	TGTGCCAGCAGCCCAGGGTGGACCGGGCAAGTAATGAACACTGAAGCTTTCTTT
TRBV28	.	.	TRBJ1-3	CASSLTAGNTIYF	TGTGCCAGCAGTTTGACAGCCGGAAACACCATATATTTT